This section outlines one T cell receptor beta chain sequence together with its context. Its specificity is unknown. V shed 4 bases, J shed 6 bases, and the junction held 7 bases outside the gene matches. This CDR3 spans 15 amino acids. Germline V gene lookup returns CDR1 DFQATT and CDR2 SNEGSKA (reference sequence). The source of the sample is a study of regulatory T cells in long-lasting Graves disease. Study results and limitations: Peripheral blood, not thyroid tissue, was the sole material studied. Persistent disease was associated with favored TRBV28 usage and with favored use of TRBJ1-2 and TRBJ2-5.

The time point: newly diagnosed GD, antithyroid drugs for less than 3 months. The authors made the TCR library using RNA they extracted from PBMCs. Peripheral blood, roughly 8.8 milliliters of it, was drawn into EDTA tubes. Combining iRepertoire HTBI primers with Arm-PCR of CDR3 regions, the authors built TCR beta libraries. One entry per CDR3 protein results from TCRdb running MiXCR on the multiplex PCR reads. The table shows some 340,000 distinct CDR3 sequences, with about 12% occurring only once. These data also featured in a second study, about T cells in Graves' hyperthyroidism and ophthalmopathy.

The TCR originated in a woman between 18 and 29 years old with Graves disease. The sequencing used peripheral blood mononuclear cells (PBMCs), collected at new diagnosis, from a patient treated with antithyroid drugs. V gene TRBV20-1 combines with J gene TRBJ1-5; 12 nucleotides align to TRBD1. The DNA for the CDR3 is TGCAGTGCTACCGGGACAGGGGGCGTACGTCAGCCCCAGCATTTT. Encoded protein: CSATGTGGVRQPQHF.